The 24 T cell receptor beta chains reported below all come from one sample, sequenced in a study of blood T cell repertoires in COVID-19. Repertoires were generated with immunoSEQ multiplex PCR, while TCRdb's copy carries only in-frame clones and drops some. Among some 230,000 clones, around 83% were seen once, and the ten largest hold 1.3%. Specimen: PBMCs or T cells enriched from blood (not recorded which). The receptor source for this set is a woman between 35 and 50 years old with acute COVID-19.

This clone has only a few counts. The J gene is TRBJ1-4, the V gene TRBV11-2; D is ambiguous. This CDR3 region has 14 residues. CDR1 is SGHAT and CDR2 is FQNNGV in the germline V gene. V lost 8 bases to trimming and J lost 10 bases, with 20 bases between them. The CDR3 sequence is CASVDRRRGGKLFF. The CDR3 DNA follows: TGTGCCAGCGTCGATCGACGGCGAGGCGGAAAACTGTTTTTT.

V usage is TRBV18 and J usage is TRBJ2-1; 12 bases map to TRBD2. The CDR3 runs to 15 residues. Germline V lookup: CDR1 KGHSH, CDR2 LQKENI. Trimming removed 6 bases from V and 5 bases from J; junction bases left unmatched: 5. The CDR3 DNA is TGTGCCAGCTCCCCTAGGACTAGCGGGGACAATGAGCAGTTCTTC. Its protein product is CASSPRTSGDNEQFF. Full variable domain (outside the CDR3, taken from reference TRBV18 and TRBJ2-1): NAGVMQNPRHLVRRRGQEARLRCSPMKGHSHVYWYRQLPEEGLKFMVYLQKENIIDESGMPKERFSAEFPKEGPSILRIQQVVRGDSAAYFCASSPRTSGDNEQFFGPGTRLTVL.

Here the CDR3 reads CASSLIREQFF. The DNA of the CDR3 is TGTGCCAGCAGCTTAATTCGGGAGCAGTTCTTC. The chain couples TRBV7-2 to TRBJ2-1; no clear D gene. Per germline, CDR1 SGHTA and CDR2 FQGNSA. The V and J ends lost 2 bases and 10 bases respectively, with 6 bases between them. This CDR3 is built from 11 residues.

Points on this clone: Since a much larger clone is just one base distant, this may be a read error. The chain combines TRBV6-2 or TRBV6-3 with TRBJ2-7, with 7 positions matching TRBD1. This CDR3 contains 12 residues. The V gene end was trimmed by 6 bases and the J gene end by 4 bases; junction bases not matched to a gene: 3. CDR1 is MNHEY and CDR2 is SVGEGT in the germline V gene. CDR3 sequence reads: CASSPQGYEQYF. CDR3 sequence (DNA): TGTGCCAGCAGCCCACAGGGGTACGAGCAGTACTTC.

This clone was observed a single time. The V call is TRBV12-3 or TRBV12-4, the J call TRBJ1-2; a possible D gene is TRBD1 (5 bases). CDR3 length equals 13 residues. V was cut by 2 bases and J by 4 bases, with 8 bases left in between. The DNA for the CDR3 is TGTGCCAGCAGTTTACTGGGGGGCTATGGCTACACCTTC. As protein: CASSLLGGYGYTF.

This rearrangement joins TRBV9 to TRBJ1-3; TRBD1 might be the D (5 bases). The V gene's germline CDR1 is SGDLS and CDR2 YYNGEE. Trimming shortened V by 1 base and J by 0 bases, and 8 bases separated the two germline ends. The CDR3 is 15 residues long. The CDR3 protein is CASSVTQGSGNTIYF. The CDR3 DNA reads TGTGCCAGCAGCGTAACGCAGGGCTCTGGAAACACCATATATTTT.

The CDR3: CASSPFVLGGTEAFF. CDR3 DNA: TGTGCCAGCTCACCCTTCGTCCTGGGAGGGACTGAAGCTTTCTTT. The gene calls are TRBV18 and TRBJ1-1; D is undetermined. CDR3 size: 15 residues. The V and J ends lost 3 bases and 5 bases respectively, with 16 bases between them. Germline-derived CDR1 and CDR2 are KGHSH and LQKENI.

This clone came up many times. The CDR3 DNA reads as TGTGCCAGCAGTGAATCTGGCATCTATGGCTACACCTTC. This sequence encodes CASSESGIYGYTF. The chain carries TRBV25-1 and TRBJ1-2; D is undetermined. The V and J ends lost 1 base and 4 bases respectively, with 7 bases between them. The CDR3 is 13 residues long. Germline V gene lookup returns CDR1 MGHDK and CDR2 SYGVNS.

V is TRBV3-1 (or the pseudogene TRBV3-2) and J is TRBJ2-7; 7 bases line up with TRBD2. Germline trimming cut 1 base from V and 7 bases from J; bases unmatched to any gene: 10. From germline, CDR1 is LGHDT and CDR2 YNNKEL (reference sequence). CDR3 length equals 15 residues. The CDR3 sequence is CASSQGNSGRWEQYF. In DNA form, the CDR3 reads TGTGCCAGCAGCCAAGGGAACTCCGGGAGGTGGGAGCAGTACTTC.

This clone appeared a few times. The genes are TRBV7-3 and TRBJ2-7; TRBD2 agrees at 11 bases. V trimming: 0 bases; J trimming: 4 bases; junction bases outside the gene matches: 5. Germline V gene sequence: CDR1 SGHTA, CDR2 FQGTGA. This CDR3 contains 16 residues. The CDR3 sequence: CASSLTGTSGKYEQYF. CDR3 in DNA: TGTGCCAGCAGCTTAACTGGGACTAGCGGAAAGTACGAGCAGTACTTC.

The chain recombines TRBV13 with TRBJ1-1; D is unclear. Between the trimmed V and J ends, which lost 0 bases and 6 bases, there was a span of 8 bases. This CDR3 region has 13 residues. Germline V gives CDR1 PRHDT, CDR2 FYEKMQ (reference sequence). The CDR3 DNA is TGTGCCAGCAGCTTAGGCGGGGAGTCTGAAGCTTTCTTT. Protein sequence: CASSLGGESEAFF.

This chain links TRBV5-1 with TRBJ1-1; D might be TRBD1 (5 bases). V was clipped by 3 bases and J by 1 base, with 13 bases between them. This CDR3 has 15 residues. Germline CDR1 is SGHRS and CDR2 is YFSETQ. CDR3 protein: CASSWAGGSNTEAFF. The DNA of the CDR3 is TGCGCCAGCAGCTGGGCGGGGGGATCGAACACTGAAGCTTTCTTT.

This chain uses TRBV7-9 with TRBJ1-5; no clear D. The germline V and J ends were trimmed by 4 bases and 8 bases, with 15 bases remaining between them. CDR3 length equals 14 residues. Germline CDR1 reads SEHNR; CDR2 reads FQNEAQ (reference sequence). DNA for the CDR3: TGTGCCAGCAGCTCCGGGGTGGGCCTGGAGCCCCAGCATTTT. The encoded protein is CASSSGVGLEPQHF.

V usage is TRBV11-1 and J usage is TRBJ2-5; 9 bases are shared with TRBD1. The CDR3 is made up of 14 amino acids. Germline V gene lookup returns CDR1 SGHAT and CDR2 FQDESV (reference sequence). V gave up 5 bases and J gave up 5 bases; unmatched junction bases: 6. The CDR3 here is CASSQDRGWETQYF. CDR3 DNA: TGTGCCAGCAGCCAGGACAGGGGCTGGGAGACCCAGTACTTC.

The rearrangement joins TRBV18 to TRBJ2-5, with a weak D call TRBD1 (6 bases). CDR3 length equals 14 residues. V was pared by 0 bases and J by 4 bases, with 9 bases between. In germline, CDR1 is KGHSH, CDR2 LQKENI. The CDR3 sequence is CASSPPGAAETQYF. The CDR3, as DNA: TGTGCCAGCTCACCACCGGGGGCAGCAGAGACCCAGTACTTC.

This chain connects TRBV4-1 to TRBJ1-4, with D tentatively TRBD1 (6 bases). This CDR3 has 15 residues. Trimming stripped 1 base from V and 7 bases from J, with 13 bases between. The germline V gene has CDR1 MGHRA and CDR2 YSYEKL. CDR3 region: CASSQVGTGSEKLFF. The CDR3 DNA sequence: TGCGCCAGCAGCCAAGTAGGCACAGGGTCTGAAAAACTGTTTTTT.

The chain uses TRBV4-1 and TRBJ2-2; D possibly corresponds to TRBD1 (6 bases). V dropped 6 bases and J dropped 3 bases, with 8 bases sitting between them. The CDR3 is made up of 13 amino acids. Germline CDR1 and CDR2: MGHRA and YSYEKL. This CDR3 is CASRQGYTGELFF. CDR3 coding DNA: TGCGCCAGCAGACAGGGCTACACCGGGGAGCTGTTTTTT.

The CDR3 loop reads CASSLTGVDEQFF. The CDR3 DNA sequence: TGCGCCAGCAGCTTGACAGGGGTCGATGAGCAGTTCTTC. This chain links TRBV5-1 with TRBJ2-1; 7 nucleotides align to TRBD1. The CDR3 extends over 13 amino acids. The V and J ends lost 1 base and 8 bases, in that order; junction bases with no gene match: 3. The V gene's germline CDR1 is SGHRS and CDR2 YFSETQ.

The rearrangement links TRBV7-2 to TRBJ2-3; D may be TRBD1 (6 bases). Trimming removed 1 base at V and 2 bases at J, with 13 bases between. Germline CDR1 is SGHTA and CDR2 is FQGNSA. CDR3 length: 16 amino acids. The CDR3 loop is CASSLEPRGPTDTQYF. The CDR3 region has the DNA TGTGCCAGCAGCTTAGAACCCAGGGGACCCACAGATACGCAGTATTTT.

The chain employs TRBV2 and TRBJ1-1; a weak D match, TRBD1 (5 bases). Trimming removed 0 bases from V and 1 base from J, with 6 bases in between. Germline V gives CDR1 SNHLY, CDR2 FYNNEI. CDR3 size: 14 residues. CDR3 DNA: TGTGCCAGCAGTGAAGCTAGGGGGAACACTGAAGCTTTCTTT. Encoded protein: CASSEARGNTEAFF.

The chain combines TRBV2 with TRBJ1-1, with TRBD1 identical over 9 bases. The CDR3 has 17 amino acids. J gave up 3 bases and V 2 bases, and 10 bases lay outside the gene matches. CDR1 and CDR2 (germline): SNHLY, FYNNEI. The CDR3 bases are TGTGCCAGCAGTGAACCCCCACAGGGGGCCGCCGACACTGAAGCTTTCTTT. Translation gives CASSEPPQGAADTEAFF. Supplemented by reference TRBV2 and TRBJ1-1, the full variable domain reads EPEVTQTPSHQVTQMGQEVILRCVPISNHLYFYWYRQILGQKVEFLVSFYNNEISEKSEIFDDQFSVERPDGSNFTLKIRSTKLEDSAMYFCASSEPPQGAADTEAFFGQGTRLTVV.

Of note for this clone: Additional DNA sequences in this sample encode the identical CDR3. This sequence joins TRBV5-4 and TRBJ1-5; TRBD1 agrees at 8 bases. V shed 0 bases and J 3 bases; nucleotides not matched to a gene: 2. Germline V gene lookup returns CDR1 SGHNT and CDR2 YYREEE (reference sequence). The CDR3 has 15 amino acids. CDR3 nucleotide sequence: TGTGCCAGCAGCTTGGGGACAGGGCTCAATCAGCCCCAGCATTTT. Amino acid sequence: CASSLGTGLNQPQHF.

The chain employs TRBV4-1 and TRBJ1-1; perhaps TRBD1 as D (5 bases). The CDR3 has 14 residues. The V end was cut by 8 bases, the J end by 5 bases, with 18 bases between. Per the germline V gene, CDR1 is MGHRA and CDR2 is YSYEKL. CDR3 DNA: TGCGCCAGCTCCCTGGGGACTTCGGGGACTGAAGCTTTCTTT. It is translated as CASSLGTSGTEAFF.

V is TRBV20-1 and J is TRBJ2-1; 9 bases line up with TRBD2. CDR1 is DFQATT and CDR2 is SNEGSKA in the germline V gene (reference sequence). The CDR3 contains 14 residues. V dropped 3 bases and J dropped 6; count of bases not matched to a gene: 6. The CDR3: CSASSGSLANEQFF. In nucleotides, the CDR3 is TGCAGTGCTAGTAGCGGGAGCCTCGCCAATGAGCAGTTCTTC.